These 5 T cell receptor beta chains were sequenced from one sample in a study of Ad26.COV2.S vaccination and SARS-CoV-2 variants. Sequencing used immunoSEQ multiplex PCR; TCRdb keeps in-frame clones, though not all of them. The data contain about 400,000 clones, around 93% of them singletons. Treatment described: some 19 received Ad26.COV2.S at low or high dose, single or two shots; about 5 received placebo; per-sample allocation not given. Specimen acquisition occurred on day 63 following the initial vaccine or placebo injection. The sequences come from peripheral blood, collected in a trial of Ad26.COV2.S vaccine versus placebo. These TCRs come from a person aged 18-65 years who received the Ad26.COV2.S COVID-19 vaccine or a placebo.

The chain joins TRBV5-1 to TRBJ1-6; D is possibly TRBD1 (6 bases). Germline-derived CDR1 and CDR2 are SGHRS and YFSETQ. The V end was cut by 0 bases, the J end by 8 bases, with 18 bases between. The CDR3 has 17 amino acids. The CDR3 bases are TGCGCCAGCAGCTTGGACGGGGGGCGCAACCGAGATTCACCCCTCCACTTT. This codes for CASSLDGGRNRDSPLHF.

This clone has a handful of counts. The chain combines TRBV5-4 with TRBJ1-2; D remains ambiguous. The CDR3 loop spans 13 amino acids. The germline CDR1 and CDR2 sequences are SGHNT and YYREEE (reference sequence). V was cut by 2 bases and J by 8 bases, with 13 bases left in between. CDR3 DNA: TGTGCCAGCAGCTTTCTCCAGGTGGAGGGCTACACCTTC. This codes for CASSFLQVEGYTF.

The J gene is TRBJ1-6, the V gene TRBV4-1, with D possibly TRBD1 on 6 matching bases. This CDR3 is 16 amino acids long. Germline V gene data show CDR1 as MGHRA and CDR2 as YSYEKL. V lost 2 bases, J lost 5 bases, and 13 bases lay in between. The chain's CDR3 is CASSQTDSHDNSPLHF. CDR3 nucleotide sequence: TGCGCCAGCAGCCAAACGGACAGCCACGATAATTCACCCCTCCACTTT.

The chain combines TRBV6-2 or TRBV6-3 with TRBJ1-3; 7 bases map to TRBD1. CDR3 size: 15 residues. Germline assignment: CDR1 MNHEY and CDR2 SVGEGT. The junction had 6 bases not matched to a gene; V was cut back by 5 bases and J by 2 bases. The CDR3 loop is CASSRQGTTGNTIYF. CDR3 nucleotides: TGTGCCAGCAGTCGACAGGGTACCACTGGAAACACCATATATTTT.

This sequence joins TRBV28 and TRBJ2-1; unclear D gene. This CDR3 has 14 amino acids. The germline V gene encodes CDR1 MDHEN and CDR2 SYDVKM. Between the trimmed V and J ends, which lost 1 base and 4 bases, there was a span of 8 bases. Written as DNA, the CDR3 is TGTGCCAGCAGTTTATCCGACTGGTACAATGAGCAGTTCTTC. Translated: CASSLSDWYNEQFF.